This entry describes one TCR beta chain. The data are from a study of blood T cell repertoires in COVID-19. Germline CDR1 is SEHNR and CDR2 is FQNEAQ (reference sequence). Trimming took off 4 bases at V and 4 bases at J, with 4 bases between the two ends. The CDR3 runs to 11 residues. TCRdb's table, derived via immunoSEQ multiplex PCR, lists solely in-frame clones and lacks some. The repertoire holds 300,000 to 400,000 clones, with about nine tenths as singletons. Sequencing was performed on peripheral blood. The TCR originated in a man aged 45 to 65 with active or convalescent COVID-19. V and J are TRBV7-9 and TRBJ2-5; D unclear. Here the CDR3 DNA reads TGTGCCAGCAGCTACGGAGAGACCCAGTACTTC. This codes for CASSYGETQYF.